These 8 T cell receptor beta chains were sequenced from one sample in a study of T cell responses to AZD1222 COVID-19 vaccine. The table came from immunoSEQ multiplex PCR; TCRdb's copy has only in-frame clones and leaves some out. This table has 100,000 to 150,000 clones, around 89% appearing once. The starting material was peripheral blood, obtained 28 days after the second AZD1222 dose. Receptors originate from an adult who received the AZD1222 COVID-19 vaccine.

This clone has just one count. The chain joins TRBV6-5 to TRBJ2-7; TRBD2 matches at 9 bases. Trimming removed 4 bases from V and 3 bases from J; junction bases left unmatched: 4. This CDR3 region has 14 residues. Germline CDR1 and CDR2: MNHEY and SVGAGI. The DNA of the CDR3 is TGTGCCAGCAGTTTAGCGGGGGCCCGCTACGAGCAGTACTTC. Its translation is CASSLAGARYEQYF.

The rearrangement uses TRBV10-3 and TRBJ2-1, with a possible D match to TRBD2 (6 bases). This CDR3 contains 14 residues. From germline, CDR1 is ENHRY and CDR2 SYGVKD. Deletions cut 0 bases from V and 9 bases from J, with 12 bases between. CDR3 nucleotide sequence: TGTGCCATCAGTGAGTCGATAGGGAGGCCTGAGCAGTTCTTC. It codes for CAISESIGRPEQFF.

This chain uses TRBV7-9 with TRBJ2-7; perhaps TRBD2 as D (5 bases). Per germline, CDR1 SEHNR and CDR2 FQNEAQ (reference sequence). The CDR3 has 14 amino acids. V lost 1 base, J lost 5 bases, and 12 bases lay in between. CDR3: CASSLGFGDDEQYF. CDR3 sequence (DNA): TGTGCCAGCAGCTTAGGTTTCGGGGATGACGAGCAGTACTTC.

The V gene is TRBV18, the J gene TRBJ1-5; D perhaps matches TRBD1 (5 bases). This CDR3 contains 14 residues. The V end lost 3 bases, the J end lost 5 bases, and 11 bases lay between the germline ends. Germline CDR1 and CDR2: KGHSH and LQKENI. CDR3 sequence reads: CASSPSGGDQPQHF. As DNA, the CDR3 is TGTGCCAGCTCACCCTCGGGGGGTGATCAGCCCCAGCATTTT. Filled out from reference TRBV18 and TRBJ1-5, the complete variable domain reads NAGVMQNPRHLVRRRGQEARLRCSPMKGHSHVYWYRQLPEEGLKFMVYLQKENIIDESGMPKERFSAEFPKEGPSILRIQQVVRGDSAAYFCASSPSGGDQPQHFGDGTRLSIL.

The chain uses TRBV15 and TRBJ1-6; 9 bases match TRBD1. CDR3 size: 16 residues. Germline V gene lookup returns CDR1 LNHNV and CDR2 YYDKDF (reference sequence). V trimming: 3 bases; J trimming: 3 bases; junction bases outside the gene matches: 3. The CDR3 loop is CATSRGQGVYNSPLHF. CDR3 sequence (DNA): TGTGCCACCAGCAGGGGACAGGGAGTCTATAATTCACCCCTCCACTTT. Complete variable domain (other parts from reference TRBV15 and TRBJ1-6): DAMVIQNPRYQVTQFGKPVTLSCSQTLNHNVMYWYQQKSSQAPKLLFHYYDKDFNNEADTPDNFQSRRPNTSFCFLDIRSPGLGDTAMYLCATSRGQGVYNSPLHFGNGTRLTVT.

The V gene is TRBV7-9, the J gene TRBJ2-5; TRBD1 aligns across 8 bases. The J segment lost 5 bases and the V segment lost 5 bases, leaving 4 bases of the junction unmatched. Germline CDR1 SEHNR, CDR2 FQNEAQ (reference sequence). The CDR3 is 13 amino acids. The CDR3 DNA follows: TGTGCCAGCAGCAGGACAGGGAGTGAGACCCAGTACTTC. Protein: CASSRTGSETQYF.

CDR3 nucleotides: TGTGCCAGCACGAGGGCCGGGAGTGGCTACACCTTC. It yields the protein CASTRAGSGYTF. The chain is built from TRBV3-1 (or the pseudogene TRBV3-2) and TRBJ1-2; D is uncertain. V dropped 7 bases and J dropped 7 bases, with 13 bases sitting between them. Germline values: CDR1 LGHDT, CDR2 YNNKEL (reference sequence). The CDR3 runs 12 residues.

This chain uses TRBV28 with TRBJ2-7; D unresolved. CDR1 and CDR2 (germline): MDHEN, SYDVKM. The ends were cut back, 5 bases at V and 3 bases at J, with 11 bases in the middle. The length of the CDR3 is 13 residues. The CDR3 sequence: CASSPGGFYEQYF. The CDR3 DNA is TGTGCCAGCAGTCCGGGCGGTTTCTACGAGCAGTACTTC.